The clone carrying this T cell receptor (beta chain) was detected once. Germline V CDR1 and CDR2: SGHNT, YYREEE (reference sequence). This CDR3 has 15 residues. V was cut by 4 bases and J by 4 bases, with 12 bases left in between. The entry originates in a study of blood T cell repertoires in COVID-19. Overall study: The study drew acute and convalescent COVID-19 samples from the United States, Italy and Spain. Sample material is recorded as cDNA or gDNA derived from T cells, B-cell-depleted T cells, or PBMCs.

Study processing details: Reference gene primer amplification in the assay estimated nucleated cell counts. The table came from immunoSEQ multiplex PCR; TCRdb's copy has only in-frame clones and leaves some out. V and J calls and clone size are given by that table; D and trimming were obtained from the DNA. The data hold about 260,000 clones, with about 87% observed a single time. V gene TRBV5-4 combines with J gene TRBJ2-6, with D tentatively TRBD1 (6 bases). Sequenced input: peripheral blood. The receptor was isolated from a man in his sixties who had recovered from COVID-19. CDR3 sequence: CASSRDRSGANVLTF. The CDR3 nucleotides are TGTGCCAGCAGCAGAGACAGGAGCGGGGCCAACGTCCTGACTTTC.